This TCR beta chain appears in the sequencing data of a study of T cells after yellow fever vaccination. The CDR3 contains 15 residues. Per germline, CDR1 MGHDK and CDR2 SYGVNS. V was shortened by 7 bases and J by 3 bases, with 15 bases between the two germline ends. A universal primer site and UMIs were added as TCR cDNA was made by 5'RACE template switching. A single record per CDR3 protein comes from TCRdb applying MiXCR to the 5' RACE reads. The sample has 140,000 to 150,000 distinct CDR3 sequences; roughly 6.7% are singletons. This clonotype was counted ten times or more. Its antigen is still unknown. Study-wide results and caveats: A minor fraction of clonotypes spanned both CD4 and CD8 compartments. A weaker secondary response peaked on day 5, the primary on day 15.

The source of this sequence is a man in his thirties or forties who received the YFV17D yellow fever vaccine. The source was CD4+ T cells sorted from PBMCs, collected 10 days after the yellow fever booster vaccination. The genes are TRBV25-1 and TRBJ2-2; a weak D match, TRBD1 (6 bases). CDR3 region: CASTPRDTYTGELFF. CDR3 coding DNA: TGTGCCAGCACGCCTAGGGACACCTACACCGGGGAGCTGTTTTTT.